The 21 T cell receptor beta chains presented below share a single source sample, sequenced in a study of Graves' ophthalmopathy and Graves' hyperthyroidism. As the template, RNA transcripts were used to amplify TCR beta CDR3 regions. The first-round RT-PCR employed HTBI primers together with the Qiagen OneStep RT-PCR kit. A multiplex PCR was then performed as the second round. TCRdb processed the multiplex PCR reads anew with MiXCR; each CDR3 protein has one entry. The sample yields 450,000 to 600,000 distinct CDR3 sequences, 35% to 40% seen once. Sequencing input: peripheral blood or thyroid tissue (not recorded which). The receptors were sampled from an adult man with Graves' hyperthyroidism.

About this clonotype itself: One end of the junction does not line up with germline, which may come from a read error. V and J are TRBV19 and TRBJ1-5; TRBD1 might be the D (5 bases). Germline loops: CDR1 LNHDA, CDR2 SQIVND (reference sequence). The CDR3 has 14 amino acids. The CDR3 DNA reads TGTGCCAGTAGTATAGGCAGGGAAAATCGGCCCCAGCATTTT. Translating gives CASSIGRENRPQHF.

The chain has TRBV20-1 and TRBJ2-7; D uncertain. V shed 0 bases and J shed 2 bases, with 20 bases lying between them. CDR3 length equals 17 residues. Germline loops: CDR1 DFQATT, CDR2 SNEGSKA (reference sequence). CDR3 sequence reads: CSARDFFGLAETYEQYF. The CDR3, as DNA: TGCAGTGCTAGAGATTTTTTCGGGCTGGCAGAGACCTACGAGCAGTACTTC.

The rearrangement uses TRBV14 and TRBJ1-4; TRBD1 matches 7 bases. This CDR3 is 16 amino acids long. The germline gives CDR1 SGHDN, CDR2 FVKESK. V lost 4 bases and J lost 5; bases outside the gene matches: 10. Written as DNA, the CDR3 is TGTGCCAGCAGCCCTTGGTACAGGGGCGCAAATGAAAAACTGTTTTTT. This codes for CASSPWYRGANEKLFF.

V usage is TRBV2 and J usage is TRBJ1-6; a possible D gene is TRBD1 (6 bases). Germline V gives CDR1 SNHLY, CDR2 FYNNEI. Trimming removed 6 bases from V and 11 bases from J, with 23 bases in between. CDR3 length: 16 residues. The CDR3 DNA reads TGTGCCAGCAGCCCCATTGGCACAGGGAATGGTGCACCCCTCCACTTT. Protein sequence: CASSPIGTGNGAPLHF.

At least ten counts were recorded for this clonotype. The chain joins TRBV7-8 to TRBJ2-7; TRBD2 matches at 12 bases. Germline V CDR1 and CDR2: SGHVS, FQNEAQ. The CDR3 runs 14 residues. The V and J ends lost 6 bases and 5 bases, in that order; junction bases with no gene match: 5. The CDR3 region is CASSIGLAGHEQYF. DNA for the CDR3: TGTGCCAGCAGTATCGGACTAGCGGGACACGAGCAGTACTTC.

At least ten counts were recorded for this clonotype. An end of the junction does not agree with germline; a read error may underlie this. This chain links TRBV12-3 or TRBV12-4 with TRBJ2-5; 10 bases align to TRBD1. The CDR3 runs to 15 residues. CDR3 protein: CASSLVGRDRGSVDF. The CDR3 DNA follows: TGTGCCAGCAGTTTAGTGGGGAGGGACAGGGGCTCCGTGGACTTC.

This clonotype occurred many times. The chain employs TRBV12-3 or TRBV12-4 and TRBJ1-4; 7 nucleotides align to TRBD1. CDR3 size: 16 residues. V shed 5 bases, J shed 0 bases, and the junction held 6 bases outside the gene matches. CDR3 coding DNA: TGTGCCAGCAGTAGGGGACAGCTTGCAACTAATGAAAAACTGTTTTTT. Translating it yields CASSRGQLATNEKLFF.

The J gene is TRBJ2-7, the V gene TRBV20-1; 7 bases agree with TRBD1. After removal of 5 bases from V and 0 bases from J, the junction contained 4 bases not matched to a gene. This CDR3 has 13 amino acids. The germline gives CDR1 DFQATT, CDR2 SNEGSKA (reference sequence). The CDR3 sequence is CSAGQDNSYEQYF. CDR3 in DNA: TGCAGTGCTGGACAGGATAACTCCTACGAGCAGTACTTC.

This chain connects TRBV29-1 to TRBJ1-2, with a possible D match to TRBD1 (5 bases). V was clipped by 6 bases and J by 2 bases, with 10 bases between them. Germline values: CDR1 SQVTM, CDR2 ANQGSEA. This CDR3 has 12 amino acids. The chain's CDR3 is CSVDRDNYGYTF. In nucleotides, the CDR3 is TGCAGCGTCGACCGGGACAACTATGGCTACACCTTC.

This clonotype was seen at least ten times. The V gene is TRBV12-3 or TRBV12-4, the J gene TRBJ1-2; TRBD1 matches at 8 bases. This CDR3 spans 13 amino acids. V gave up 5 bases and J gave up 4 bases; unmatched junction bases: 3. The CDR3 protein is CASSIGTGYGYTF. The CDR3 coding sequence is TGTGCCAGCAGTATCGGGACAGGCTATGGCTACACCTTC.

This clonotype turned up a few times. The chain employs TRBV19 and TRBJ1-2; D is unresolved. CDR1 is LNHDA, CDR2 SQIVND, per germline (reference sequence). V was cut by 7 bases and J by 8 bases, with 20 bases left in between. The CDR3 contains 14 residues. The CDR3 is CASTTNGLGRGYTF. For the CDR3, the DNA is TGTGCCAGTACCACCAACGGACTCGGTCGGGGCTACACCTTC.

This clonotype has more than one count but fewer than ten. The rearrangement uses TRBV24-1 and TRBJ2-2, with D uncertain. V lost 3 bases, J lost 6 bases, and 10 bases lay in between. CDR3 length: 14 residues. Germline V gene lookup returns CDR1 KGHDR and CDR2 SFDVKD. DNA for the CDR3: TGTGCCACCAGTGATCTCACCAGCTCCGGGGAGCTGTTTTTT. This translates into CATSDLTSSGELFF.

The gene calls are TRBV10-3 and TRBJ2-7; the match to TRBD2 covers 10 bases. CDR1 is ENHRY, CDR2 SYGVKD, per germline. This CDR3 contains 16 residues. Unmatched junction bases numbered 12, after V lost 10 bases and J lost 0 bases. CDR3 residues: CASRVLLAGDSYEQYF. DNA of the CDR3: TGTGCCAGCAGGGTCCTCCTAGCGGGGGACTCCTACGAGCAGTACTTC.

This clonotype showed up many times. The gene calls are TRBV28 and TRBJ2-5, with D tentatively TRBD2 (6 bases). Germline V gene lookup returns CDR1 MDHEN and CDR2 SYDVKM. The CDR3 consists of 11 residues. The V end lost 2 bases, the J end lost 12 bases, and 10 bases lay between the germline ends. CDR3 region: CASSLRGRKYF. The CDR3, as DNA: TGTGCCAGCAGTTTACGGGGGAGGAAGTACTTC.

This chain joins TRBV7-9 and TRBJ1-5; TRBD1 matches 11 bases. The CDR3 consists of 15 residues. Germline CDR1 reads SEHNR; CDR2 reads FQNEAQ (reference sequence). Losses at the gene ends were 3 bases for V and 7 bases for J; bases not matched to a gene: 5. DNA of the CDR3: TGTGCCAGCAGCTTCCGGGACAGGGGGGAACAGCCCCAGCATTTT. Protein product: CASSFRDRGEQPQHF.

In this sample, this clonotype turned up many times. The chain recombines TRBV2 with TRBJ1-6; 7 bases align to TRBD1. The V gene's germline CDR1 is SNHLY and CDR2 FYNNEI. V was pared by 6 bases and J by 5 bases, with 7 bases of the junction left unmatched. CDR3 length: 15 amino acids. CDR3 amino acids: CASSDRAADNSPLHF. CDR3 nucleotides: TGTGCCAGCAGCGACAGGGCTGCGGATAATTCACCCCTCCACTTT.

This clonotype came up many times. This chain joins TRBV2 and TRBJ1-5, with 7 bases identical to TRBD1. The germline V gene has CDR1 SNHLY and CDR2 FYNNEI. Trimming took 8 bases from V and 3 from J; bases not matched to a gene: 7. This CDR3 has 14 residues. The CDR3 loop reads CASAAGQLNQPQHF. The CDR3 DNA reads as TGTGCCAGCGCCGCGGGACAGCTCAATCAGCCCCAGCATTTT.

As DNA, the CDR3 is TGCAGCGTCGCGGGACAGTTCTATGGCTACACCTTC. This translates into CSVAGQFYGYTF. This chain links TRBV29-1 with TRBJ1-2; 7 bases agree with TRBD1. With V trimmed by 6 bases and J by 4 bases, 5 bases remained unmatched. The CDR3 totals 12 residues. Germline loops: CDR1 SQVTM, CDR2 ANQGSEA.

J is TRBJ1-4 and V is TRBV7-9; 7 bases map to TRBD1. V lost 5 bases and J lost 10; bases outside the gene matches: 10. Looked up from germline, CDR1 is SEHNR and CDR2 is FQNEAQ (reference sequence). The CDR3 length is 14 residues. This chain's CDR3 is CASSPGTAGRKLFF. The CDR3 nucleotides read TGTGCCAGCAGCCCCGGGACAGCGGGGAGAAAACTGTTTTTT.

This clonotype appeared a few times. The rearrangement uses TRBV19 and TRBJ1-4, with D possibly matching TRBD1 (5 bases). Germline loops: CDR1 LNHDA, CDR2 SQIVND (reference sequence). This CDR3 region has 16 residues. V was shortened by 11 bases and J by 4 bases, with 23 bases between the two germline ends. The CDR3 is CAWTSPPSGHNEKLFF. CDR3 in DNA: TGTGCCTGGACCTCCCCCCCGAGCGGACATAATGAAAAACTGTTTTTT. Full variable domain (missing parts from reference TRBV19 and TRBJ1-4): DGGITQSPKYLFRKEGQNVTLSCEQNLNHDAMYWYRQDPGQGLRLIYYSQIVNDFQKGDIAEGYSVSREKKESFPLTVTSAQKNPTAFYLCAWTSPPSGHNEKLFFGSGTQLSVL.

This chain links TRBV30 with TRBJ2-7; D possibly matches TRBD1 or TRBD2 (7 bases each). This CDR3 is 12 amino acids long. CDR1 and CDR2 from the germline V gene are GTSNPN and SVGIG (reference sequence). Trimming removed 6 bases from V and 2 bases from J, with 11 bases in between. CDR3 sequence (DNA): TGTGCCTGCCAGGGGGGGACCTACGAGCAGTACTTC. Encoded protein: CACQGGTYEQYF.